This TCR beta chain was retrieved from a study of lymphopenia after photon versus proton radiotherapy. As regards this clone: As yet, its antigen is unknown.

Libraries were prepared by immunoSEQ multiplex PCR; TCRdb keeps only in-frame clonotypes and omits some of them. Of more than 45,000 clones listed, about 88% are singletons. Findings and limits, study-wide: Oligoclonal CD8+ Temra expansion after nadir drove photon patients' diversity drop. Authors raise, but do not show, better survival with proton therapy. Proton therapy kept repertoires fairly stable, unlike photons, which gained effector/memory cells.

With 3 bases clipped from V and 6 bases from J, the junction kept 1 base outside the gene matches. The CDR3 is 12 amino acids. Germline V gene lookup returns CDR1 SGHVS and CDR2 FQNEAQ. The TCR was taken from a man aged 55 to 70 with pancreatic cancer. The sample here was peripheral blood, taken from a patient treated with proton-based radiotherapy. V is TRBV7-8 and J is TRBJ2-7; 8 bases fit TRBD1. In nucleotides, the CDR3 is TGTGCCAGCAGCTTTACAGGGGGCGAGCAGTACTTC. This gives the protein CASSFTGGEQYF.